Listed below are T cell receptor beta chains from one sample, sequenced in a study of lung T cells in sarcoidosis with Löfgren's syndrome. MiXCR, applied by TCRdb to the reads, yields one record per CDR3 protein. The table has fewer than 80,000 distinct CDR3 sequences, around 21% seen once. Specimen: CD4+ T cells from PBMCs. The receptors here all came from a human donor with sarcoidosis (Löfgren's syndrome or another form), or a control subject (not recorded which). Both conserved end residues are part of each CDR3. D genes are given only for firm matches. Expanded clones are given a class, and other clones once, few, many or no size at all.

V: TRBV28; D: TRBD1; J: TRBJ1-2; size: few; DNA: TGTGCCAGCAGTATCTACCCGACAGGGGACCCCGCGGGCTACACCTTC; CDR3: CASSIYPTGDPAGYTF
V: TRBV29-1; D: TRBD1; J: TRBJ2-6; size: NA; DNA: TGCAGCGTTCGTGGGTCGGGACAGCGGGGGGCCAACGTCCTGACTTTC; CDR3: CSVRGSGQRGANVLTF
V: TRBV20-1; D: NA; J: TRBJ2-4; size: many; DNA: TGCAGTGCTGGGGGCCCTACGATCCAAAACATTCAGTACTTC; CDR3: CSAGGPTIQNIQYF
V: TRBV27; D: TRBD1; J: TRBJ2-1; size: many; DNA: TGTGCCAGCAGCCGAGTTAGGGGGACAGGATATGAAAGCTCCTACAATGAGCAGTTCTTC; CDR3: CASSRVRGTGYESSYNEQFF
V: TRBV12-5; D: NA; J: TRBJ2-1; size: NA; DNA: TGTGCTAGTGTCATCGGCGTGGGGCACAACACCTACAATGAGCAGTTCTTC; CDR3: CASVIGVGHNTYNEQFF
V: TRBV20-1; D: NA; J: TRBJ1-1; size: NA; DNA: TGCAGTGCTAGAGTGCACGGGGTGAACACTGAAGCTTTCTTT; CDR3: CSARVHGVNTEAFF
V: TRBV27; D: NA; J: TRBJ1-6; size: few; DNA: TGTGCCAGCAGTTTAAGTTGGGAATTCTCCTCACCCCTCCACTTT; CDR3: CASSLSWEFSSPLHF
V: TRBV5-5; D: NA; J: TRBJ1-1; size: NA; DNA: TGTGCCATCAGCTTGTCCTATGGCACGGGAACTGAAGCTTTCTTT; CDR3: CAISLSYGTGTEAFF
V: TRBV20-1; D: NA; J: TRBJ1-6; size: NA; DNA: TGCAGTGCTAGAGATCGGCCACGTTCCTATAATTCACCCCTCCACTTT; CDR3: CSARDRPRSYNSPLHF
V: TRBV6-1; D: NA; J: TRBJ2-1; size: many; DNA: TGTGCCAGCAGTCCAAGACCCTACAATGAGCAGTTCTTC; CDR3: CASSPRPYNEQFF
V: TRBV5-1; D: NA; J: TRBJ2-3; size: NA; DNA: TGCGCCAGCTCTCTAGCGAGCACCAAAGATACGCAGTATTTT; CDR3: CASSLASTKDTQYF
V: TRBV4-2; D: TRBD2; J: TRBJ2-1; size: few; DNA: TGTGCCAGCAGCCCAGAACCCAGCGGGGGCTCCTACAATGAGCAGTTCTTC; CDR3: CASSPEPSGGSYNEQFF
V: TRBV18; D: NA; J: TRBJ2-1; size: many; DNA: TGTGCCAGCTCCTTATCCGGTGTTTATCGTCCCAATGAGCAGTTCTTC; CDR3: CASSLSGVYRPNEQFF
V: TRBV12-3/TRBV12-4; D: TRBD2; J: TRBJ2-1; size: NA; DNA: TGTGCCAGCAGCCGGACTAGCGGGAGGGGCTCCTACAATGAGCAGTTCTTC; CDR3: CASSRTSGRGSYNEQFF
V: TRBV4-1; D: NA; J: TRBJ1-4; size: many; DNA: TGCGCCAGCAGCCACAACGAGCCTAATGAAAAACTGTTTTTT; CDR3: CASSHNEPNEKLFF
V: TRBV6-2/TRBV6-3; D: NA; J: TRBJ1-2; size: NA; DNA: TGTGCCAGCAGTTACACGGGCTCTGGCTACACCTTT; CDR3: CASSYTGSGYTF
V: TRBV6-1; D: NA; J: TRBJ2-5; size: many; DNA: TGTGCCAGCAGTGAAACGTGGCAGGTCGTCCAAGAGACCCAGTACTTC; CDR3: CASSETWQVVQETQYF
V: TRBV12-3/TRBV12-4; D: NA; J: TRBJ1-1; size: many; DNA: TGTGCCAGCAGCCAAACACCGAACACTGAAGCTTTCTTT; CDR3: CASSQTPNTEAFF
V: TRBV6-1; D: NA; J: TRBJ2-5; size: NA; DNA: TGTGCCAGCAGTAATCCACAGTGGTACCAAGAGACCCAGTACTTC; CDR3: CASSNPQWYQETQYF
V: TRBV4-2; D: NA; J: TRBJ2-7; size: once; DNA: TGTGCCAGCGGCCAAGCGGGACAAACCTACGAGCAGTACTTC; CDR3: CASGQAGQTYEQYF
V: TRBV7-2; D: NA; J: TRBJ2-5; size: many; DNA: TGTGCCAGCAGCATGTACAGGGAGCGTGAGACCCAGTACTTC; CDR3: CASSMYRERETQYF
V: TRBV20-1; D: TRBD2; J: TRBJ2-1; size: many; DNA: TGCAGTGCTGCTAGCGGGAGGGCCGGATCCTACAATGAGCAGTTCTTC; CDR3: CSAASGRAGSYNEQFF
V: TRBV29-1; D: TRBD1; J: TRBJ1-1; size: NA; DNA: TGCAGCGTTGAACGGACAGGGGGAACGGAAACTGAAGCTTTCTTT; CDR3: CSVERTGGTETEAFF
V: TRBV12-3/TRBV12-4; D: NA; J: TRBJ1-5; size: few; DNA: TGTGCCAGCAGCCCCCTTGGGAATCAGCCCCAGCATTTT; CDR3: CASSPLGNQPQHF
V: TRBV15; D: TRBD2; J: TRBJ2-7; size: many; DNA: TGTGCCACCAGCAGAGATCCCCCAAAGGCGGGGGACGAGCAGTACTTC; CDR3: CATSRDPPKAGDEQYF
V: TRBV20-1; D: NA; J: TRBJ2-1; size: many; DNA: TGCAGTGCCCCCATCCAGCAACGAGAGCAGTTCTTC; CDR3: CSAPIQQREQFF
V: TRBV20-1; D: NA; J: TRBJ1-5; size: many; DNA: TGCAGTGCTAGTGGCGCAGGGGATCAGCCCCAGCATTTT; CDR3: CSASGAGDQPQHF
V: TRBV19; D: NA; J: TRBJ1-1; size: many; DNA: TGTGCCAGTATTAGGAACCGGGTGAACACTGAAGCTTTCTTT; CDR3: CASIRNRVNTEAFF
V: TRBV28; D: NA; J: TRBJ2-3; size: few; DNA: TGTGCCAGCAGACACGTTACAGATACGCAGTATTTT; CDR3: CASRHVTDTQYF
V: TRBV24-1; D: NA; J: TRBJ2-1; size: many; DNA: TGTGCCACGGGCGGAGGGAGCCTCCCGGGGGAGCAGTTCTTC; CDR3: CATGGGSLPGEQFF
V: TRBV27; D: TRBD1; J: TRBJ2-6; size: many; DNA: TGTGCCAGCAGTTTAAAGTCTCGGGACAGGGGAAACGTCCTGACTTTC; CDR3: CASSLKSRDRGNVLTF
V: TRBV25-1; D: TRBD1; J: TRBJ2-7; size: many; DNA: TGTGCCAGCAGACGGACAGGGGGCTACGAGCAGTACTTC; CDR3: CASRRTGGYEQYF
V: TRBV2; D: NA; J: TRBJ2-2; size: NA; DNA: TGTGCCAGCAGTGAATGGGCCGGGGAGCTGTTTTTT; CDR3: CASSEWAGELFF
V: TRBV24-1; D: TRBD2; J: TRBJ2-3; size: NA; DNA: TGTGCCACCAGTGATGGCCCGCGGGGGGCAGGAGATACGCAGTATTTT; CDR3: CATSDGPRGAGDTQYF